The sample holds a few counts of the clone carrying this T cell receptor (beta chain). The data were taken from a study of blood T cell repertoires in COVID-19. Study context: Italy, Spain and the United States were the sources of the convalescent and acute COVID-19 samples. PBMCs, B-cell-depleted T cells, or T cells were the source of the cDNA or gDNA that made up the material.

Generated by immunoSEQ multiplex PCR, the TCRdb table keeps only in-frame clones and is missing some. The sample holds tens of thousands of clones; approximately 92% are singletons and the top ten take around 8%. The CDR3 spans 15 residues. In germline, CDR1 is SGHRS, CDR2 YFSETQ. V shed 0 bases, J shed 7 bases, and the junction held 0 bases outside the gene matches. The sequence was collected from a human donor in a cohort sampled during active COVID-19. The source material was peripheral blood. V usage is TRBV5-1 and J usage is TRBJ2-1; 14 nucleotides align to TRBD2. CDR3 in amino acids: CASSLGLAGGNEQFF. The CDR3 coding sequence is TGCGCCAGCAGCTTGGGACTAGCGGGAGGGAATGAGCAGTTCTTC.